The 28 T cell receptor beta chains below all came from one sample that was sequenced in a study of blood T cell repertoires in COVID-19. Sequencing was performed with immunoSEQ multiplex PCR; in TCRdb, only in-frame clones are kept and a portion is missing. The repertoire includes about 190,000 clones, approximately 73% of them detected once, and roughly 17% sits in the top ten. The sample was PBMCs or T cells enriched from blood (not recorded which). These receptors were taken from a woman in her 50s with acute COVID-19.

The chain has TRBV27 and TRBJ2-1; unclear D gene. CDR3 size: 14 residues. CDR1 and CDR2 (germline): MNHEY, SMNVEV (reference sequence). Trimming took 3 bases from V and 4 from J, leaving 10 bases between them. DNA for the CDR3: TGTGCCAGCAGTTTGTCCGCGCCTTACAATGAGCAGTTCTTC. It codes for CASSLSAPYNEQFF.

V usage is TRBV3-1 (or the pseudogene TRBV3-2) and J usage is TRBJ1-1; D remains unclear. Per germline, CDR1 LGHDT and CDR2 YNNKEL (reference sequence). V was pared by 7 bases and J by 0 bases, with 9 bases between. The CDR3 is 13 residues long. The CDR3 coding sequence is TGTGCCAGCAAGGAACAGTTGAACACTGAAGCTTTCTTT. Protein product: CASKEQLNTEAFF.

J is TRBJ2-6 and V is TRBV24-1; D possibly corresponds to TRBD2 (6 bases). The germline V and J ends were trimmed by 3 bases and 2 bases, with 7 bases remaining between them. Germline V lookup: CDR1 KGHDR, CDR2 SFDVKD. There are 15 residues in the CDR3. CDR3 nucleotide sequence: TGTGCCACCAGTGATGCGGGGACTGGGGCCAACGTCCTGACTTTC. Amino acids: CATSDAGTGANVLTF.

This chain joins TRBV5-4 and TRBJ2-5, with D tentatively TRBD1 (6 bases). The CDR3 has 11 amino acids. Trimming took off 7 bases at V and 3 bases at J, with 7 bases between the two ends. CDR1 and CDR2 (germline): SGHNT, YYREEE (reference sequence). Written as DNA, the CDR3 is TGTGCCAGCCGGACAGAAGAGACCCAGTACTTC. Its protein product is CASRTEETQYF. Full variable domain (remainder filled in from reference TRBV5-4 and TRBJ2-5): ETGVTQSPTHLIKTRGQQVTLRCSSQSGHNTVSWYQQALGQGPQFIFQYYREEENGRGNFPPRFSGLQFPNYSSELNVNALELDDSALYLCASRTEETQYFGPGTRLLVL.

This clone was seen a single time. The V and J genes are TRBV4-3 and TRBJ2-1; TRBD2 matches 11 bases. Germline trimming cut 6 bases from V and 9 bases from J; bases unmatched to any gene: 10. This CDR3 has 15 amino acids. CDR1 and CDR2 (germline): LGHNA, YSLEER. The CDR3 protein is CASRLQLAGEAEQFF. CDR3 in DNA: TGCGCCAGCAGACTACAACTAGCGGGGGAGGCTGAGCAGTTCTTC.

This chain joins TRBV9 and TRBJ1-6; D is undetermined. From germline, CDR1 is SGDLS and CDR2 YYNGEE. V was shortened by 3 bases and J by 7 bases, with 20 bases between the two germline ends. The CDR3 contains 17 residues. CDR3: CASSGGEGSIVNSPLHF. The DNA of the CDR3 is TGTGCCAGCAGCGGGGGAGAGGGCAGCATAGTAAATTCACCCCTCCACTTT.

This clone is a singleton in its sample. The chain has TRBV27 and TRBJ1-3; D possibly corresponds to TRBD1 (6 bases). Germline assignment: CDR1 MNHEY and CDR2 SMNVEV (reference sequence). The V gene lost 5 bases and the J gene lost 2 bases, with 19 bases spanning the gap. This CDR3 region has 17 residues. CDR3 sequence reads: CASSPYLRGDAGNTIYF. The CDR3 nucleotides read TGTGCCAGCAGTCCCTACCTCAGGGGAGACGCTGGAAACACCATATATTTT.

This sequence joins TRBV4-3 and TRBJ2-4; perhaps TRBD2 as D (5 bases). CDR1 is LGHNA, CDR2 YSLEER, per germline. The CDR3 has 18 amino acids. Trimming stripped 0 bases from V and 8 bases from J, with 23 bases between. CDR3 amino acids: CASSQEGWSGEIRDIQYF. In DNA, the CDR3 is TGCGCCAGCAGCCAAGAGGGGTGGAGCGGAGAGATTAGGGACATTCAGTACTTC.

This sequence joins TRBV2 and TRBJ2-2, with D perhaps TRBD1 (6 bases). Trimming left V 6 bases short and J 6 bases short, with 20 bases between. The CDR3 loop spans 16 amino acids. Germline CDR1 and CDR2: SNHLY and FYNNEI. CDR3 loop: CASRSPGHRGSGELFF. Here the CDR3 DNA reads TGTGCCAGCAGATCTCCGGGACACCGAGGGTCCGGGGAGCTGTTTTTT.

V gene TRBV28 combines with J gene TRBJ1-2, with D unresolved. Trimming removed 1 base from V and 5 bases from J, with 11 bases in between. The CDR3 sequence is 14 residues long. Germline V gives CDR1 MDHEN, CDR2 SYDVKM. The CDR3 nucleotides read TGTGCCAGCAGTTTATTGGTTGGAGGGTATGGCTACACCTTC. It yields the protein CASSLLVGGYGYTF.

The chain links TRBV14 to TRBJ1-3, with a weak D call TRBD1 (6 bases). This CDR3 contains 15 residues. CDR1 and CDR2 from the germline V gene are SGHDN and FVKESK. Trimming removed 1 base at V and 0 bases at J, with 7 bases between. CDR3 protein: CASSQVQGSGNTIYF. The CDR3 DNA reads as TGTGCCAGCAGCCAAGTACAGGGCTCTGGAAACACCATATATTTT. The entire variable domain, with the rest obtained from reference TRBV14 and TRBJ1-3, is as follows: EAGVTQFPSHSVIEKGQTVTLRCDPISGHDNLYWYRRVMGKEIKFLLHFVKESKQDESGMPNNRFLAERTGGTYSTLKVQPAELEDSGVYFCASSQVQGSGNTIYFGEGSWLTVV.

The rearrangement joins TRBV2 to TRBJ2-2, with 8 bases that match TRBD1. Germline loops: CDR1 SNHLY, CDR2 FYNNEI. V lost 6 bases to trimming and J lost 6 bases; unmatched junction nucleotides: 3. The CDR3 has 13 amino acids. The CDR3 nucleotides read TGTGCCAGCAGCAGGGGGCTAGCCGGGGAGCTGTTTTTT. Translation: CASSRGLAGELFF.

A few counts support this clone. The gene calls are TRBV28 and TRBJ1-1; D unresolved. Trimming removed 6 bases at V and 2 bases at J, with 19 bases between. Looked up from germline, CDR1 is MDHEN and CDR2 is SYDVKM. This CDR3 is built from 16 residues. The CDR3 bases are TGTGCCAGCAGGAGCCCGGGGTTCATCGTTAACACTGAAGCTTTCTTT. Encoded protein: CASRSPGFIVNTEAFF.

The V and J genes are TRBV16 and TRBJ1-2; no definite D call. Trimming took off 4 bases at V and 6 bases at J, with 12 bases between the two ends. CDR1 and CDR2 from the germline V gene are KGHSY and FQNENV. The CDR3 sequence is 13 residues long. Written as DNA, the CDR3 is TGTGCCAGCAGCCGAGGGTCGGAGGATGGCTACACCTTC. Translated, it gives CASSRGSEDGYTF.

The sample holds one count of this clone. The chain employs TRBV7-2 and TRBJ2-3; the match to TRBD2 covers 8 bases. The germline V gene encodes CDR1 SGHTA and CDR2 FQGNSA. V was clipped by 6 bases and J by 0 bases; unmatched bases: 2. The CDR3 covers 14 residues. The CDR3, as DNA: TGTGCCAGCAGAACGGGGGGGAGCACAGATACGCAGTATTTT. Its translation: CASRTGGSTDTQYF.

In DNA form, the CDR3 reads TGTGCCACCAGTGAGCCTGGACAGGGGGCGGGTAATGAAAAACTGTTTTTT. It encodes CATSEPGQGAGNEKLFF. J is TRBJ1-4 and V is TRBV24-1, with TRBD1 matching over 11 bases. There are 17 residues in the CDR3. The J segment lost 4 bases and the V segment lost 4 bases, leaving 7 bases of the junction unmatched. Germline V gives CDR1 KGHDR, CDR2 SFDVKD.

DNA for the CDR3: TGTGCCAGCAGCTCAAGACAAAACCACATGAACACTGAAGCTTTCTTT. Protein sequence: CASSSRQNHMNTEAFF. This chain uses TRBV7-9 with TRBJ1-1; D remains ambiguous. V was pared by 4 bases and J by 0 bases, with 15 bases between. The CDR3 runs to 16 residues. The V gene's germline CDR1 is SEHNR and CDR2 FQNEAQ (reference sequence).

This sequence joins TRBV5-5 and TRBJ1-1, with D perhaps TRBD1 (6 bases). The CDR3 extends over 15 amino acids. V dropped 4 bases and J dropped 1 base, with 14 bases sitting between them. The germline V gene has CDR1 SGHKS and CDR2 YYEKEE (reference sequence). CDR3 in DNA: TGTGCCAGCAGCCCACTACAGGGACCGAACACTGAAGCTTTCTTT. It specifies CASSPLQGPNTEAFF.

This clone was recorded at least ten times. CDR3 region: CASSELARHEQYV. Here the CDR3 DNA reads TGCGCCAGCAGTGAGCTAGCGAGACACGAGCAGTACGTC. The chain carries TRBV10-2 and TRBJ2-7; maybe TRBD2 (6 bases). CDR3 length equals 13 residues. The V and J ends lost 2 bases and 5 bases respectively, with 10 bases between them. Germline CDR1 is WSHSY and CDR2 is SAAADI.

This sequence joins TRBV28 and TRBJ1-5; 8 nucleotides match TRBD1. Germline V gene lookup returns CDR1 MDHEN and CDR2 SYDVKM. CDR3 length: 18 residues. Trimming took 2 bases from V and 9 from J; bases not matched to a gene: 18. This CDR3 is CASSLGGGRGLTPWPQHF. The DNA for the CDR3 is TGTGCCAGCAGTTTAGGCGGGGGCAGGGGGCTAACACCGTGGCCCCAGCATTTT.

The chain links TRBV3-1 (or the pseudogene TRBV3-2) to TRBJ1-1; weak D call: TRBD1 (5 bases). The V gene lost 4 bases and the J gene lost 1 base, with 16 bases spanning the gap. This CDR3 contains 16 residues. CDR1 is LGHDT and CDR2 is YNNKEL in the germline V gene (reference sequence). Here the CDR3 DNA reads TGTGCCAGCAGCCGCGGGGGTGGCGTTCAGAACACTGAAGCTTTCTTT. Translation gives CASSRGGGVQNTEAFF.

This sequence joins TRBV5-1 and TRBJ1-1; D is unclear. Germline-derived CDR1 and CDR2 are SGHRS and YFSETQ. This CDR3 spans 12 amino acids. V lost 7 bases and J 4 bases, leaving 11 bases between the germline ends. The chain's CDR3 is CASGPVSTEAFF. In nucleotides, the CDR3 is TGCGCCAGCGGGCCCGTGAGCACTGAAGCTTTCTTT.

This clone is a singleton in its sample. The chain links TRBV5-4 to TRBJ2-3, with 9 bases identical to TRBD2. The length of the CDR3 is 16 residues. V gave up 4 bases and J gave up 6 bases; unmatched junction bases: 12. The germline V gene encodes CDR1 SGHNT and CDR2 YYREEE (reference sequence). The CDR3, as DNA: TGTGCCAGCAGCCCCCCTCCGGCGGGGGGGACTGATACGCAGTATTTT. Amino acids: CASSPPPAGGTDTQYF.

The chain joins TRBV5-8 to TRBJ2-3; a weak D match, TRBD2 (5 bases). The germline V gene has CDR1 SGHTS and CDR2 YDEGEE. V was clipped by 0 bases and J by 7 bases, with 15 bases between them. This CDR3 has 15 residues. The CDR3 DNA reads as TGTGCCAGCAGCTTGGCAGTTCGGGATGGGAATACGCAGTATTTT. Amino acids: CASSLAVRDGNTQYF.

The rearrangement links TRBV7-9 to TRBJ1-5, with 8 bases identical to TRBD1. Germline V gene data show CDR1 as SEHNR and CDR2 as FQNEAQ (reference sequence). Trimming at V came to 2 bases and at J to 1 base, leaving 1 base not matched to a gene. The CDR3 contains 15 residues. The CDR3 bases are TGTGCCAGCAGCTTACAGGGGGCGAGCAATCAGCCCCAGCATTTT. It codes for CASSLQGASNQPQHF. Looking up the rest from reference TRBV7-9 and TRBJ1-5 gives the full variable domain: DTGVSQNPRHKITKRGQNVTFRCDPISEHNRLYWYRQTLGQGPEFLTYFQNEAQLEKSRLLSDRFSAERPKGSFSTLEIQRTEQGDSAMYLCASSLQGASNQPQHFGDGTRLSIL.

The rearrangement uses TRBV5-5 and TRBJ1-2, with D possibly being TRBD1 (5 bases). Germline CDR1 SGHKS, CDR2 YYEKEE (reference sequence). This CDR3 has 15 residues. V shed 3 bases and J shed 4 bases, with 16 bases lying between them. Written as DNA, the CDR3 is TGTGCCAGCAGCTCCGACGCAGGGATGGTCTATGGCTACACCTTC. It specifies CASSSDAGMVYGYTF.

The chain joins TRBV7-2 to TRBJ2-1; maybe TRBD1 (7 bases). Germline assignment: CDR1 SGHTA and CDR2 FQGNSA. The CDR3 runs to 14 residues. V lost 3 bases and J 5 bases, leaving 11 bases between the germline ends. Here the CDR3 DNA reads TGTGCCAGCAGCTTCCAGGGGGGTAACAATGAGCAGTTCTTC. Translating it yields CASSFQGGNNEQFF.

The rearrangement links TRBV24-1 to TRBJ1-5; D might be TRBD1 (6 bases). The ends were cut back, 6 bases at V and 6 bases at J, with 11 bases in the middle. Germline V gene sequence: CDR1 KGHDR, CDR2 SFDVKD. This CDR3 region has 13 residues. The CDR3: CATSRGGLQPQHF. DNA of the CDR3: TGTGCCACCAGTAGGGGGGGGCTTCAGCCCCAGCATTTT.